This TCR beta chain was found in a study of blood T cell repertoires in COVID-19. Overall study context: Whether acute or convalescent, the COVID-19 samples came from the United States, Italy and Spain.

Methods used by the authors: How many nucleated cells were present was estimated from reference gene primer amplification. TCRdb's table, derived via immunoSEQ multiplex PCR, lists solely in-frame clones and lacks some. Clone size and the V and J calls come from that table; the DNA yielded D and trimming. The sample includes about 130,000 clones, around 87% seen only once; the top ten take 3.6%. Germline assignment: CDR1 SNHLY and CDR2 FYNNEI. V shed 4 bases and J shed 6 bases, with 15 bases lying between them. This CDR3 contains 14 residues. The chain uses TRBV2 and TRBJ1-1; D call uncertain. The clonotype originates from a woman aged 60-75 years with acute or convalescent COVID-19. The specimen was peripheral blood. DNA of the CDR3: TGTGCCAGCAGTGTTACCCCCCAGGCCGCTGAAGCTTTCTTT. This translates into CASSVTPQAAEAFF.